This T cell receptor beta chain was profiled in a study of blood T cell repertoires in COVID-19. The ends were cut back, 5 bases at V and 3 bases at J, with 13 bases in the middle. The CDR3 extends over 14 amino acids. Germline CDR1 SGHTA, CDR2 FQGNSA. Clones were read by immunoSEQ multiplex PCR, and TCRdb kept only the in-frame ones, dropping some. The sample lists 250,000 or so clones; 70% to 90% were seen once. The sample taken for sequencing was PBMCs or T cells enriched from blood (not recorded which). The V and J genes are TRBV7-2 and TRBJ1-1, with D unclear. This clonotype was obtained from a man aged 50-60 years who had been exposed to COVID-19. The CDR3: CASSPEVAYTEAFF. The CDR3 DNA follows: TGTGCCAGCAGCCCCGAGGTGGCATACACTGAAGCTTTCTTT.